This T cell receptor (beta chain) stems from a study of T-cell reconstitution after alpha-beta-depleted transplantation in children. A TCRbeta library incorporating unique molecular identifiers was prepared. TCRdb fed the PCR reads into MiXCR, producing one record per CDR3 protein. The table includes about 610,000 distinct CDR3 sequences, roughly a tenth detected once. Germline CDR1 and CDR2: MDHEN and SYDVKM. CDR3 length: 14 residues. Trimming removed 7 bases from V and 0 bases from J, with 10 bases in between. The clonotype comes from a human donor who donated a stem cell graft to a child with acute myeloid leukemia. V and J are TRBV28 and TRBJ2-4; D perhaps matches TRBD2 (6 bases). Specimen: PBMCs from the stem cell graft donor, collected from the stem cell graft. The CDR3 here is CASNPGGAKNIQYF. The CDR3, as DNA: TGTGCCAGCAACCCCGGGGGAGCCAAAAACATTCAGTACTTC.